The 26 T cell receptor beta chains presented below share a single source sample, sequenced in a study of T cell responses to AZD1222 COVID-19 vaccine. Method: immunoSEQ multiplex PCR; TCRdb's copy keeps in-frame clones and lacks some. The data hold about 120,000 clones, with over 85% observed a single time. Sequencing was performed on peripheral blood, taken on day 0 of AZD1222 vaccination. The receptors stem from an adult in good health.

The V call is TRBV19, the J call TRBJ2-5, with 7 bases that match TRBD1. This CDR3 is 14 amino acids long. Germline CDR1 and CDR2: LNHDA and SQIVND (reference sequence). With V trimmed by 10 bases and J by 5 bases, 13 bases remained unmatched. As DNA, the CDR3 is TGTGCCACCAGACCAGGGGGTTTCAGGGAGACCCAGTACTTC. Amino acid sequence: CATRPGGFRETQYF.

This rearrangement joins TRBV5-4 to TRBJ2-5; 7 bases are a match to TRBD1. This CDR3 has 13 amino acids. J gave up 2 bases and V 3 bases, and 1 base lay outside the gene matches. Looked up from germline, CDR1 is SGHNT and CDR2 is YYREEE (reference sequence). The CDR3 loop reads CASSSDRQETQYF. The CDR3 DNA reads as TGTGCCAGCAGCTCGGACAGGCAAGAGACCCAGTACTTC.

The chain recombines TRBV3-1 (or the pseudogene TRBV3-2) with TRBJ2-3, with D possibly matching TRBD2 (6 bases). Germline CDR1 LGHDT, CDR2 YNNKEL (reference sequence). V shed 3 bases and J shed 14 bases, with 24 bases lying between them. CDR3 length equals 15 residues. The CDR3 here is CASSQHHLDGGMGYF. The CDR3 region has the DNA TGTGCCAGCAGCCAGCACCACCTGGACGGCGGGATGGGGTATTTT.

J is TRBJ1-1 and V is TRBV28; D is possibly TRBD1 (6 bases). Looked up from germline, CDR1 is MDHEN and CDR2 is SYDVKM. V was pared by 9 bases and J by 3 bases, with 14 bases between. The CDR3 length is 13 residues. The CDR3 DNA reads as TGTGCCAGTCCGGGTAGGGGGGACACTGAAGCTTTCTTT. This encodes CASPGRGDTEAFF.

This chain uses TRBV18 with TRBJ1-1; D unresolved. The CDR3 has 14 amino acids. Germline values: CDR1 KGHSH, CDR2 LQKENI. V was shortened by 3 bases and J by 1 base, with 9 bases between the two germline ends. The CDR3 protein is CASSPVSRNTEAFF. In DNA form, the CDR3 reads TGTGCCAGCTCACCTGTTAGTAGGAACACTGAAGCTTTCTTT.

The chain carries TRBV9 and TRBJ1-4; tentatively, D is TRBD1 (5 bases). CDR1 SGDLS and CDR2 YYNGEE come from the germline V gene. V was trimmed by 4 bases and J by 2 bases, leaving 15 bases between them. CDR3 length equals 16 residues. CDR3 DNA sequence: TGTGCCAGCAGCTCCCACGTCGGGGGTACTAATGAAAAACTGTTTTTT. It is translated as CASSSHVGGTNEKLFF. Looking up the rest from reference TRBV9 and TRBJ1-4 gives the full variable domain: DSGVTQTPKHLITATGQRVTLRCSPRSGDLSVYWYQQSLDQGLQFLIQYYNGEERAKGNILERFSAQQFPDLHSELNLSSLELGDSALYFCASSSHVGGTNEKLFFGSGTQLSVL.

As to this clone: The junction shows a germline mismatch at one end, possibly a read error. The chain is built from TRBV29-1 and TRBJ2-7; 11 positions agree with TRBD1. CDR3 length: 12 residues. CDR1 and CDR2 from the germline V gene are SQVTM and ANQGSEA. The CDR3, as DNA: TGCAGCTCATGGACAGGGGGCGACCCTAAGTGCTTC. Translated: CSSWTGGDPKCF.

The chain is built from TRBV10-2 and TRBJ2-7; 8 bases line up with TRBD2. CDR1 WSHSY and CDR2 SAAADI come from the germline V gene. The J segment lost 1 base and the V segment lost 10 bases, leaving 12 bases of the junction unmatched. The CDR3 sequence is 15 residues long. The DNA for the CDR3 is TGCGCCACCCAGAGACCGGGACTAGGTTCCTACGAGCAGTACTTC. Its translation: CATQRPGLGSYEQYF.

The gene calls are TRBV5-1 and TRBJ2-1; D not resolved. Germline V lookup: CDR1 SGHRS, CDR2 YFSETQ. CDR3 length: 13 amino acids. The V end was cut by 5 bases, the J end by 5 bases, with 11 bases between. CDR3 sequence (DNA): TGCGCCAGCAGGGTGGACCCTGACAATGAGCAGTTCTTC. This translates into CASRVDPDNEQFF.

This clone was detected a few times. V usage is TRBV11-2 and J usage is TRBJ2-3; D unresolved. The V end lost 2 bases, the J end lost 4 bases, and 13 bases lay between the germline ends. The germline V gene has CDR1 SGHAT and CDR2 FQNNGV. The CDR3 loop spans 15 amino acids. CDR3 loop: CASSLFLWGSDTQYF. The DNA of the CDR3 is TGTGCCAGCAGCTTATTTCTTTGGGGATCAGATACGCAGTATTTT.

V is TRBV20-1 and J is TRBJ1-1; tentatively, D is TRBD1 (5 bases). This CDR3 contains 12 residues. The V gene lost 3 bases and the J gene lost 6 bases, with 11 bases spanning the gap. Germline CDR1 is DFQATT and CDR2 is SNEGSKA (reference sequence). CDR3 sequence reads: CSASDSAAEAFF. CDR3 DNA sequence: TGCAGTGCTAGTGACAGTGCCGCTGAAGCTTTCTTT.

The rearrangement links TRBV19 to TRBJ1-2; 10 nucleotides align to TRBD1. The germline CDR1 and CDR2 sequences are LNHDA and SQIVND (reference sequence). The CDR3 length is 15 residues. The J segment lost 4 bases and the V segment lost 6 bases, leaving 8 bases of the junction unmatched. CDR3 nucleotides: TGTGCCAGTAGATGGAAGACAGGGGGCGGCTATGGCTACACCTTC. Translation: CASRWKTGGGYGYTF. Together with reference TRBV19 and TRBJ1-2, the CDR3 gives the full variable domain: DGGITQSPKYLFRKEGQNVTLSCEQNLNHDAMYWYRQDPGQGLRLIYYSQIVNDFQKGDIAEGYSVSREKKESFPLTVTSAQKNPTAFYLCASRWKTGGGYGYTFGSGTRLTVV.

DNA of the CDR3: TGTGCCAGCTCACCGTCCGGGGGGCATGGTCAGCCCCAGCATTTT. It translates to CASSPSGGHGQPQHF. The rearrangement joins TRBV18 to TRBJ1-5; tentative D call: TRBD1 (6 bases). CDR3 size: 15 residues. The V gene lost 3 bases and the J gene lost 6 bases, with 15 bases spanning the gap. Germline assignment: CDR1 KGHSH and CDR2 LQKENI.

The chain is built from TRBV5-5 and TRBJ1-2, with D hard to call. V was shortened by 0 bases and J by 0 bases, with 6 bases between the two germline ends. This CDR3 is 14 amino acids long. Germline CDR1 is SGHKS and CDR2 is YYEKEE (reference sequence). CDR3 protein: CASSLVPANYGYTF. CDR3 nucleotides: TGTGCCAGCAGCTTGGTGCCAGCTAACTATGGCTACACCTTC.

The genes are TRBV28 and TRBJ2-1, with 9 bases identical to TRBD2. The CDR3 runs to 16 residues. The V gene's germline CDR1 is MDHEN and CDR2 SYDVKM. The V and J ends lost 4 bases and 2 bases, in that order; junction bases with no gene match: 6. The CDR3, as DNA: TGTGCCAGCAGTTCTCTTAGCGGGGGAGCCTACAATGAGCAGTTCTTC. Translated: CASSSLSGGAYNEQFF.

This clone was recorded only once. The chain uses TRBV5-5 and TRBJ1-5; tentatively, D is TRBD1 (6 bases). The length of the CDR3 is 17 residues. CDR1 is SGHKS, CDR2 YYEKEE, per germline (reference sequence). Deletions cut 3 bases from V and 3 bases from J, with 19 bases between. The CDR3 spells CASSSPDTGANNQPQHF. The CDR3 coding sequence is TGTGCCAGCAGCTCCCCCGACACGGGGGCGAACAATCAGCCCCAGCATTTT.

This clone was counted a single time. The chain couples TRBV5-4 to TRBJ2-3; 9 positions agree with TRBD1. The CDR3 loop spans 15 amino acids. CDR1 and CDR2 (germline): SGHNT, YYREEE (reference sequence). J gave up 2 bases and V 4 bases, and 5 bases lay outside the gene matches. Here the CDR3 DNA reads TGTGCCAGCAGCCTGGACAGGGGTTTCACAGATACGCAGTATTTT. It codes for CASSLDRGFTDTQYF.

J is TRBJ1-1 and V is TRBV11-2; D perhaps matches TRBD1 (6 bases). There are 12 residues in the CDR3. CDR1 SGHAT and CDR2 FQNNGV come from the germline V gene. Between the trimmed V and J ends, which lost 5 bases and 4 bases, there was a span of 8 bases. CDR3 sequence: CASSAGVTEAFF. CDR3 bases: TGTGCCAGCAGCGCAGGGGTCACTGAAGCTTTCTTT.

CDR3 loop: CASSFAGGPSYEQYF. CDR3 coding DNA: TGCGCCAGCAGTTTTGCGGGGGGTCCATCCTACGAGCAGTACTTC. The rearrangement links TRBV5-1 to TRBJ2-7; TRBD2 agrees at 8 bases. V lost 5 bases and J lost 1; bases outside the gene matches: 8. This CDR3 is built from 15 residues. CDR1 and CDR2 from the germline V gene are SGHRS and YFSETQ.

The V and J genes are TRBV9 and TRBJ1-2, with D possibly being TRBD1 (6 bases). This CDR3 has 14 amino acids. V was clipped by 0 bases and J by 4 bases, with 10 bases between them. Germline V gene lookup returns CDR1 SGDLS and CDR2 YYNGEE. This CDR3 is CASSVDRTVYGYTF. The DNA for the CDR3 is TGTGCCAGCAGCGTAGATAGGACAGTCTATGGCTACACCTTC.

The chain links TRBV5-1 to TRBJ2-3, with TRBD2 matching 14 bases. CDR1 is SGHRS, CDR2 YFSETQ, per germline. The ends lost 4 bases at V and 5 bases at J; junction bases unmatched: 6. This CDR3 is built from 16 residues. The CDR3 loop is CASSPGLAGDVDTQYF. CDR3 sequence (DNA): TGCGCCAGCAGCCCGGGACTAGCGGGGGACGTAGATACGCAGTATTTT. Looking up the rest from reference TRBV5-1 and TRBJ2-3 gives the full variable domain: KAGVTQTPRYLIKTRGQQVTLSCSPISGHRSVSWYQQTPGQGLQFLFEYFSETQRNKGNFPGRFSGRQFSNSRSEMNVSTLELGDSALYLCASSPGLAGDVDTQYFGPGTRLTVL.

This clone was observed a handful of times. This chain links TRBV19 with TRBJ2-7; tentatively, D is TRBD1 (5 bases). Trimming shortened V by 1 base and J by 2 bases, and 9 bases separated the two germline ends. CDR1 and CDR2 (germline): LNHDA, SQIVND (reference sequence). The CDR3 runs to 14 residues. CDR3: CASSIADSPYEQYF. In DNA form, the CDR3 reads TGTGCCAGTAGTATAGCCGACAGCCCCTACGAGCAGTACTTC.

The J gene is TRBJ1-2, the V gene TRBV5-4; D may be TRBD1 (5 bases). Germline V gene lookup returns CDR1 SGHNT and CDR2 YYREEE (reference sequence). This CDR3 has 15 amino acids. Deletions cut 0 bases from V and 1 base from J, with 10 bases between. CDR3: CASSLEQVNNYGYTF. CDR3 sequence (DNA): TGTGCCAGCAGCTTGGAACAGGTCAATAACTATGGCTACACCTTC.

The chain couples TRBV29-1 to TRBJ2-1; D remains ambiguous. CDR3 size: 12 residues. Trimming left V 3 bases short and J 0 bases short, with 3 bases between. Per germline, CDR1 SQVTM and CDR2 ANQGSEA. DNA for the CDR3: TGCAGCGTTGACAGCTCCTACAATGAGCAGTTCTTC. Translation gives CSVDSSYNEQFF.

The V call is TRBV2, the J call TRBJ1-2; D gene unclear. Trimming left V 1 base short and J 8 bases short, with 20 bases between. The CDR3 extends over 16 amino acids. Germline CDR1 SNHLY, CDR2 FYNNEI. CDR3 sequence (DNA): TGTGCCAGCAGTGAAGAAGTTCTAGGGTCCCGGGGAGGCTACACCTTC. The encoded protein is CASSEEVLGSRGGYTF. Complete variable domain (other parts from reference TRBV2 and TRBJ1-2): EPEVTQTPSHQVTQMGQEVILRCVPISNHLYFYWYRQILGQKVEFLVSFYNNEISEKSEIFDDQFSVERPDGSNFTLKIRSTKLEDSAMYFCASSEEVLGSRGGYTFGSGTRLTVV.

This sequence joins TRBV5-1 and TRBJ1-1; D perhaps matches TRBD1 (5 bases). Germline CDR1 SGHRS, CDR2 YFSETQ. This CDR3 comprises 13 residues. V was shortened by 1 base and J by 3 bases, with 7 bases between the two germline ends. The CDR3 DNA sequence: TGCGCCAGCAGCTTGCTGGGGGACACTGAAGCTTTCTTT. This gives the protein CASSLLGDTEAFF.